The TCR beta chain described here comes from a study of identical twins. TCRdb passed the 5' RACE reads through MiXCR, listing each CDR3 protein once. This sample yields hundreds of thousands of distinct CDR3 sequences, of which roughly 6% are seen a single time; roughly 1.8% belongs to the top ten. The study's findings and limits: In drawing conclusions, the study used cross-sectional statistical analysis and did not follow the same donors.

There are many counts of this clonotype. Its antigen is still unknown. V dropped 6 bases and J dropped 11 bases, with 11 bases sitting between them. The CDR3 spans 11 residues. The V and J genes are TRBV12-3 or TRBV12-4 and TRBJ2-4; unclear D gene. The receptor comes from a man younger than 30 in good health. The sequenced sample consisted of naive T cells sorted from blood. CDR3 amino acids: CASSPSDVQYF. DNA of the CDR3: TGTGCCAGCAGCCCCTCGGACGTTCAGTACTTC.